These 27 T cell receptor beta chains were sequenced from one sample in a study of Ad26.COV2.S vaccination and SARS-CoV-2 variants. The treatment is: around 19 received Ad26.COV2.S at low or high dose, single or two shots; several received placebo; per-sample allocation not given. On day 63 after the first injection, vaccine and placebo recipients gave samples. Clones were sequenced by immunoSEQ multiplex PCR, and TCRdb holds only the in-frame ones, with some missing. The sample has roughly 300,000 clones; approximately 86% are singletons. Material: peripheral blood, obtained in a trial of Ad26.COV2.S vaccine versus placebo. The receptors come from a person aged 18-65 years who received the Ad26.COV2.S COVID-19 vaccine or a placebo.

The rearrangement links TRBV28 to TRBJ2-1, with D unclear. Germline-derived CDR1 and CDR2 are MDHEN and SYDVKM. The V end lost 6 bases, the J end lost 4 bases, and 13 bases lay between the germline ends. CDR3 length: 14 residues. CDR3 nucleotides: TGTGCCAGCAGATTAGGGTTCATGTACAATGAGCAGTTCTTC. Amino acid sequence: CASRLGFMYNEQFF.

V and J are TRBV5-1 and TRBJ2-1; 7 bases align to TRBD1. CDR3 length equals 13 residues. Trimming took 5 bases from V and 5 from J; bases not matched to a gene: 4. From germline, CDR1 is SGHRS and CDR2 YFSETQ. CDR3 in DNA: TGCGCCAGCAGATCCGACAGGGACAATGAGCAGTTCTTC. Residues: CASRSDRDNEQFF.

The chain is built from TRBV3-1 (or the pseudogene TRBV3-2) and TRBJ2-3; no definite D call. The V gene's germline CDR1 is LGHDT and CDR2 YNNKEL (reference sequence). This CDR3 is built from 14 residues. The ends were cut back, 3 bases at V and 2 bases at J, with 9 bases in the middle. The CDR3 loop is CASSQSPLTDTQYF. In DNA form, the CDR3 reads TGTGCCAGCAGCCAGTCACCCCTCACAGATACGCAGTATTTT.

This clone occurred a few times. The chain couples TRBV19 to TRBJ2-1; possible D gene TRBD2, 6 bases. This CDR3 comprises 15 residues. Germline assignment: CDR1 LNHDA and CDR2 SQIVND (reference sequence). The V end was cut by 3 bases, the J end by 0 bases, with 9 bases between. In nucleotides, the CDR3 is TGTGCCAGTAGTATGGCGGGGAGCTCCTACAATGAGCAGTTCTTC. Translated, it gives CASSMAGSSYNEQFF.

The chain couples TRBV28 to TRBJ2-6, with 7 positions matching TRBD1. Germline values: CDR1 MDHEN, CDR2 SYDVKM. With 6 bases clipped from V and 2 bases from J, the junction kept 4 bases outside the gene matches. CDR3 length: 15 amino acids. DNA of the CDR3: TGTGCCAGCAGAAAAGACAGGGCTGGGGCCAACGTCCTGACTTTC. Translating it yields CASRKDRAGANVLTF.

The chain has TRBV7-9 and TRBJ2-7; D tentatively fits TRBD1 or TRBD2 (5 bases each). The germline V and J ends were trimmed by 3 bases and 3 bases, with 9 bases remaining between them. The CDR3 is made up of 13 amino acids. Germline lookup yields CDR1 SEHNR and CDR2 FQNEAQ (reference sequence). The CDR3 reads CASSFREHYEQYF. CDR3 nucleotides: TGTGCCAGCAGCTTCAGGGAGCACTACGAGCAGTACTTC.

This chain connects TRBV28 to TRBJ1-4; 8 bases line up with TRBD1. V lost 2 bases, J lost 4 bases, and 3 bases stayed unmatched. Germline values: CDR1 MDHEN, CDR2 SYDVKM. The CDR3 is 15 amino acids. CDR3: CASSLRTGLNEKLFF. In nucleotides, the CDR3 is TGTGCCAGCAGTTTAAGGACAGGGCTTAATGAAAAACTGTTTTTT.

The J gene is TRBJ1-2, the V gene TRBV27; TRBD1 agrees at 10 bases. This CDR3 comprises 15 residues. In germline, CDR1 is MNHEY, CDR2 SMNVEV (reference sequence). With V trimmed by 3 bases and J by 4 bases, 5 bases remained unmatched. CDR3 amino acids: CASSLGQGLSYGYTF. The CDR3 DNA is TGTGCCAGCAGTTTGGGACAGGGGTTGAGCTATGGCTACACCTTC.

The chain has TRBV4-2 and TRBJ2-7; 7 bases are shared with TRBD1. Trimming took 3 bases from V and 0 from J; bases not matched to a gene: 14. Germline assignment: CDR1 LGHNA and CDR2 YNFKEQ. The CDR3 consists of 18 residues. The CDR3 sequence: CASSHQPLEQGTSYEQYF. The CDR3 region has the DNA TGTGCCAGCAGCCATCAGCCCCTCGAACAGGGGACCTCCTACGAGCAGTACTTC.

This sequence joins TRBV9 and TRBJ2-1, with D possibly being TRBD1 (6 bases). Trimming cost V 0 bases and J 9 bases, with 16 bases left between them. The CDR3 totals 15 residues. Per germline, CDR1 SGDLS and CDR2 YYNGEE. CDR3 sequence reads: CASSVEGNRAFEQFF. The CDR3 DNA is TGTGCCAGCAGCGTAGAGGGAAACAGGGCCTTTGAGCAGTTCTTC.

The J gene is TRBJ2-3, the V gene TRBV28; TRBD2 is a possible D gene (5 bases). Trimming left V 7 bases short and J 6 bases short, with 23 bases between. Germline V CDR1 and CDR2: MDHEN, SYDVKM. The CDR3 is 16 residues long. The CDR3 is CASIQRRGGLPDTQYF. The CDR3, as DNA: TGTGCCAGCATCCAACGTCGGGGTGGACTGCCTGATACGCAGTATTTT. The complete variable domain, with remaining parts taken from reference TRBV28 and TRBJ2-3, reads DVKVTQSSRYLVKRTGEKVFLECVQDMDHENMFWYRQDPGLGLRLIYFSYDVKMKEKGDIPEGYSVSREKKERFSLILESASTNQTSMYLCASIQRRGGLPDTQYFGPGTRLTVL.

This rearrangement joins TRBV3-1 (or the pseudogene TRBV3-2) to TRBJ2-3; TRBD2 is a possible D gene (6 bases). This CDR3 has 15 residues. Germline V gene sequence: CDR1 LGHDT, CDR2 YNNKEL (reference sequence). Between the trimmed V and J ends, which lost 1 base and 1 base, there was a span of 9 bases. The CDR3 spells CASSQGRGRTDTQYF. The CDR3 DNA sequence: TGTGCCAGCAGCCAAGGGCGGGGTCGCACAGATACGCAGTATTTT.

The table lists this clone with a count of one. The chain recombines TRBV3-1 (or the pseudogene TRBV3-2) with TRBJ1-2; no clear D gene. Germline loops: CDR1 LGHDT, CDR2 YNNKEL (reference sequence). CDR3 length: 15 amino acids. V lost 0 bases, J lost 8 bases, and 16 bases lay in between. The CDR3 reads CASSQEPGRPIGYTF. The CDR3 nucleotides are TGTGCCAGCAGCCAAGAGCCGGGTAGACCCATCGGCTACACCTTC.

V gene TRBV18 combines with J gene TRBJ2-2; D call uncertain. CDR1 is KGHSH and CDR2 is LQKENI in the germline V gene. The CDR3 consists of 14 residues. V was cut by 0 bases and J by 8 bases, with 10 bases left in between. CDR3 bases: TGTGCCAGCTCACCACCCAGTGGAACAGGGGAGCTGTTTTTT. It specifies CASSPPSGTGELFF.

The V and J genes are TRBV6-5 and TRBJ2-2; either TRBD1 or TRBD2 may supply D (5 bases each). CDR3 size: 16 residues. Germline CDR1 MNHEY, CDR2 SVGAGI. V lost 2 bases and J 2 bases, leaving 12 bases between the germline ends. In nucleotides, the CDR3 is TGTGCCAGCAGTTACATGCCAGGGAGCAACACCGGGGAGCTGTTTTTT. Its translation: CASSYMPGSNTGELFF.

The chain recombines TRBV30 with TRBJ2-3, with a weak D call TRBD2 (6 bases). Looked up from germline, CDR1 is GTSNPN and CDR2 is SVGIG (reference sequence). The CDR3 contains 14 residues. With 4 bases removed from V and 3 bases from J, the gap between germline ends came to 14 bases. The CDR3 is CAWTSLGGTDTQYF. CDR3 nucleotide sequence: TGTGCCTGGACTAGCCTGGGAGGAACAGATACGCAGTATTTT.

The V call is TRBV3-1 (or the pseudogene TRBV3-2), the J call TRBJ2-1; 9 nucleotides match TRBD2. The ends lost 0 bases at V and 4 bases at J; junction bases unmatched: 7. The CDR3 has 17 amino acids. Germline CDR1 reads LGHDT; CDR2 reads YNNKEL (reference sequence). The CDR3 loop reads CASSQDLSRGGYNEQFF. The CDR3 DNA follows: TGTGCCAGCAGCCAAGACTTGTCGCGGGGGGGGTACAATGAGCAGTTCTTC.

The J gene is TRBJ2-7, the V gene TRBV5-1, with 7 bases aligning to TRBD1. The CDR3 has 13 residues. Unmatched junction bases numbered 5, after V lost 2 bases and J lost 6 bases. The germline gives CDR1 SGHRS, CDR2 YFSETQ. The CDR3 region has the DNA TGCGCCAGCAGCTTAGGGGGCTTCAGCGAGCAGTACTTC. It codes for CASSLGGFSEQYF.

This chain connects TRBV7-2 to TRBJ2-5, with D tentatively TRBD1 or TRBD2 (5 bases each). Trimming removed 5 bases from V and 7 bases from J, with 20 bases in between. This CDR3 is built from 15 residues. The germline gives CDR1 SGHTA, CDR2 FQGNSA. The CDR3 DNA is TGTGCCAGCAGCGTACCGGGACGTGGGCTTGGGACCCAGTACTTC. Protein: CASSVPGRGLGTQYF.

The chain combines TRBV11-2 with TRBJ2-7; 13 bases match TRBD2. Germline assignment: CDR1 SGHAT and CDR2 FQNNGV. Trimming removed 1 base from V and 3 bases from J; junction bases left unmatched: 6. The length of the CDR3 is 17 residues. Written as DNA, the CDR3 is TGTGCCAGCAGCTTAGGGGGTGGACTAGCGGGAGTCTACGAGCAGTACTTC. This gives the protein CASSLGGGLAGVYEQYF.

In regard to this clone: One junction end disagrees with the germline gene, perhaps due to a read error. The chain is built from TRBV28 and TRBJ2-5; 8 positions agree with TRBD1. The CDR3 extends over 12 amino acids. From germline, CDR1 is MDHEN and CDR2 SYDVKM. DNA of the CDR3: TGTGCCAGCAGCCGATTCCGGGACAGGTCGGACTTC. Its translation: CASSRFRDRSDF. The full variable domain, completed using reference TRBV28 and TRBJ2-5, is DVKVTQSSRYLVKRTGEKVFLECVQDMDHENMFWYRQDPGLGLRLIYFSYDVKMKEKGDIPEGYSVSREKKERFSLILESASTNQTSMYLCASSRFRDRSDFGPGTRLLVL.

CDR3 sequence (DNA): TGCGCCAGCAGTCGGAGTTCAACGGGACAGAATGAAAAACTGTTTTTT. This codes for CASSRSSTGQNEKLFF. The chain carries TRBV4-1 and TRBJ1-4; TRBD1 matches 7 bases. This CDR3 region has 16 residues. Germline CDR1 reads MGHRA; CDR2 reads YSYEKL. The junction had 12 bases not matched to a gene; V was cut back by 6 bases and J by 5 bases.

This clone was seen once. The rearrangement uses TRBV4-3 and TRBJ2-2; D unclear. This CDR3 has 14 residues. The V end lost 6 bases, the J end lost 0 bases, and 8 bases lay between the germline ends. Germline-derived CDR1 and CDR2 are LGHNA and YSLEER. The CDR3 DNA follows: TGCGCCAGCAGGCGGCAGACGAACACCGGGGAGCTGTTTTTT. It specifies CASRRQTNTGELFF.

This chain joins TRBV6-4 and TRBJ1-6; D not resolved. Trimming pared 2 bases from V and 8 bases from J, leaving 10 bases between. The CDR3 has 14 residues. CDR1 MRHNA and CDR2 SNTAGT come from the germline V gene. The CDR3 is CASSDTMGDSPLHF. The CDR3 DNA reads TGTGCCAGCAGTGACACCATGGGCGATTCACCCCTCCACTTT.

The V and J genes are TRBV10-3 and TRBJ2-2; no clear D gene. The ends were cut back, 2 bases at V and 10 bases at J, with 11 bases in the middle. This CDR3 has 13 residues. The germline V gene encodes CDR1 ENHRY and CDR2 SYGVKD. CDR3 residues: CAISERETEELFF. CDR3 in DNA: TGTGCCATCAGTGAGAGAGAAACGGAGGAGCTGTTTTTT.

The chain joins TRBV6-4 to TRBJ2-3; possible D gene TRBD1, 6 bases. Germline lookup yields CDR1 MRHNA and CDR2 SNTAGT. Trimming took off 7 bases at V and 3 bases at J, with 14 bases between the two ends. The CDR3 contains 14 residues. The CDR3, as DNA: TGTGCCAGCACCCTCATGACAGGAACAGATACGCAGTATTTT. Its translation is CASTLMTGTDTQYF.

The chain employs TRBV14 and TRBJ2-1; D is perhaps TRBD2 (5 bases). Germline loops: CDR1 SGHDN, CDR2 FVKESK. V lost 1 base and J 2 bases, leaving 9 bases between the germline ends. This CDR3 comprises 15 residues. DNA of the CDR3: TGTGCCAGCAGCCAAGGTGGACTTCCCTACAATGAGCAGTTCTTC. Protein product: CASSQGGLPYNEQFF.